This record looks at one T cell receptor beta chain sequence and its context. Its antigen is as yet unknown. The CDR3 sequence is 16 residues long. Trimming at V came to 3 bases and at J to 9 bases, leaving 9 bases not matched to a gene. Germline CDR1 reads MGHRA; CDR2 reads YSYEKL. This entry comes from a study of blood T cells in healthy people across ages. The study's findings and limits: Per million T cells, TCR beta diversity dropped about linearly as age rose.

PCR was performed a second time for roughly 7 to 12 cycles using a sample-barcoded 5' primer and a J-beta primer mix. TCRdb analysed the 5' RACE reads with MiXCR anew, one entry per CDR3 protein. The repertoire holds 700,000 to 850,000 distinct CDR3 sequences, with around 36% as singletons. The V gene is TRBV4-1, the J gene TRBJ2-1; 12 bases align to TRBD1. The specimen sequenced was blood. The source of this sequence is a man aged 18 to 30 in good health. CDR3 sequence: CASSHLRDRGRGEQFF. CDR3 nucleotide sequence: TGCGCCAGCAGCCACCTCCGGGACAGGGGGCGCGGTGAGCAGTTCTTC.